The 31 T cell receptor beta chains presented below share a single source sample, sequenced in a study of OX40 agonist ivuxolimab in advanced cancers. Repertoires were generated with immunoSEQ multiplex PCR, while TCRdb's copy carries only in-frame clones and drops some. The table shows about 70,000 clones, with about 91% occurring only once. Material: CD4+ or CD8+ T cells sorted from blood, obtained in a trial of the OX40 agonist ivuxolimab. These receptors came from an adult with an advanced solid tumor such as melanoma, head and neck, liver or kidney cancer.

This sequence joins TRBV29-1 and TRBJ1-1, with no clear D. The CDR3 is 13 residues long. Germline CDR1 and CDR2: SQVTM and ANQGSEA. Trimming removed 1 base from V and 0 bases from J, with 6 bases in between. The CDR3 region has the DNA TGCAGCGTTGAAGGGAGGTTGAACACTGAAGCTTTCTTT. Amino acid sequence: CSVEGRLNTEAFF.

This clone has only one observation. The chain couples TRBV28 to TRBJ1-1; D not certain. Germline assignment: CDR1 MDHEN and CDR2 SYDVKM. The CDR3 runs 12 residues. V was trimmed by 3 bases and J by 3 bases, leaving 5 bases between them. For the CDR3, the DNA is TGTGCCAGCAGTTTTGAGGACACTGAAGCTTTCTTT. Translated: CASSFEDTEAFF.

In its sample, this clone was seen a few times. V is TRBV29-1 and J is TRBJ1-1; TRBD1 matches 7 bases. The CDR3 runs 12 residues. The germline V gene has CDR1 SQVTM and CDR2 ANQGSEA. The V gene end was trimmed by 7 bases and the J gene end by 3 bases; junction bases not matched to a gene: 5. This CDR3 reads CSAEGADTEAFF. The CDR3 DNA follows: TGCAGCGCCGAGGGGGCGGACACTGAAGCTTTCTTT. The full variable domain, rest sourced from reference TRBV29-1 and TRBJ1-1, is SAVISQKPSRDICQRGTSLTIQCQVDSQVTMMFWYRQQPGQSLTLIATANQGSEATYESGFVIDKFPISRPNLTFSTLTVSNMSPEDSSIYLCSAEGADTEAFFGQGTRLTVV.

The genes are TRBV11-2 and TRBJ2-5; the match to TRBD2 covers 9 bases. The length of the CDR3 is 13 residues. Trimming cost V 8 bases and J 5 bases; bases outside gene matches: 6. Germline values: CDR1 SGHAT, CDR2 FQNNGV. Here the CDR3 DNA reads TGTGCCAGCTGTCGGCGGGAGGGGGAGACCCAGTACTTC. Translation gives CASCRREGETQYF.

Only a few counts were recorded for this clone. V and J are TRBV7-3 and TRBJ1-1; D may be TRBD1 (5 bases). Germline CDR1 and CDR2: SGHTA and FQGTGA. This CDR3 spans 14 amino acids. Trimming stripped 4 bases from V and 1 base from J, with 10 bases between. The DNA for the CDR3 is TGTGCCAGCAGCTCGGGGACGGGGAACACTGAAGCTTTCTTT. Translated, it gives CASSSGTGNTEAFF.

The CDR3, as DNA: TGTGCCAGCAAGTTGATTCTCCCCAATGAGCAGTTCTTC. Protein: CASKLILPNEQFF. V and J are TRBV2 and TRBJ2-1; D gene unclear. The germline V and J ends were trimmed by 7 bases and 6 bases, with 13 bases remaining between them. Germline V gene data show CDR1 as SNHLY and CDR2 as FYNNEI. CDR3 length equals 13 residues. The full variable domain, in which reference TRBV2 and TRBJ2-1 provide the parts outside the CDR3, is EPEVTQTPSHQVTQMGQEVILRCVPISNHLYFYWYRQILGQKVEFLVSFYNNEISEKSEIFDDQFSVERPDGSNFTLKIRSTKLEDSAMYFCASKLILPNEQFFGPGTRLTVL.

The chain combines TRBV10-3 with TRBJ2-7, with 7 bases lining up with TRBD1. There are 12 residues in the CDR3. Germline trimming cut 6 bases from V and 6 bases from J; bases unmatched to any gene: 5. Germline V gives CDR1 ENHRY, CDR2 SYGVKD. The CDR3 sequence is CAIRTGSGEQYF. DNA for the CDR3: TGTGCCATCAGGACAGGGTCGGGCGAGCAGTACTTC.

The gene calls are TRBV5-6 and TRBJ1-4; no clear D gene. The ends were cut back, 2 bases at V and 2 bases at J, with 7 bases in the middle. The CDR3 runs to 14 residues. From germline, CDR1 is SGHDT and CDR2 YYEEEE. The CDR3 is CASSFRWTNEKLFF. The CDR3 nucleotides read TGTGCCAGCAGCTTCAGGTGGACTAATGAAAAACTGTTTTTT.

This sequence joins TRBV6-5 and TRBJ2-5, with TRBD2 identical over 10 bases. The CDR3 runs 15 residues. V was clipped by 1 base and J by 2 bases; unmatched bases: 1. CDR1 and CDR2 (germline): MNHEY, SVGAGI. The CDR3 protein is CASSYLLAGQETQYF. The CDR3 DNA follows: TGTGCCAGCAGTTACTTACTAGCGGGGCAAGAGACCCAGTACTTC.

This clone has a single count. At one end, the junction sequence differs from germline, possibly due to a read error. J is TRBJ2-7 and V is TRBV5-4, with 7 bases that match TRBD2. Germline V gene sequence: CDR1 SGHNT, CDR2 YYREEE (reference sequence). The CDR3 is 11 residues long. The CDR3 nucleotides read TGTGCCAGCAGCCAGGCGAAGGGACTATTATTC. Translated, it gives CASSQAKGLLF.

This clone turned up a few times. This chain uses TRBV7-8 with TRBJ2-2, with D unresolved. Trimming stripped 5 bases from V and 4 bases from J, with 11 bases between. Germline assignment: CDR1 SGHVS and CDR2 FQNEAQ. This CDR3 comprises 14 residues. CDR3 DNA sequence: TGTGCCAGCAGCCCTTTGGCAGGCACCGGGGAGCTGTTTTTT. This translates into CASSPLAGTGELFF.

This clone was counted once. The V gene is TRBV19, the J gene TRBJ1-1; 7 nucleotides match TRBD1. This CDR3 region has 14 residues. Germline CDR1 LNHDA, CDR2 SQIVND (reference sequence). The J segment lost 1 base and the V segment lost 5 bases, leaving 4 bases of the junction unmatched. The CDR3 DNA reads as TGTGCCAGTAGTGTCCGGGACAGGAACACTGAAGCTTTCTTT. Amino acid sequence: CASSVRDRNTEAFF. The full variable domain, its missing parts supplied by reference TRBV19 and TRBJ1-1, is DGGITQSPKYLFRKEGQNVTLSCEQNLNHDAMYWYRQDPGQGLRLIYYSQIVNDFQKGDIAEGYSVSREKKESFPLTVTSAQKNPTAFYLCASSVRDRNTEAFFGQGTRLTVV.

The chain recombines TRBV30 with TRBJ1-2; D gene unclear. CDR3 length: 13 amino acids. V lost 3 bases and J 4 bases, leaving 12 bases between the germline ends. Germline loops: CDR1 GTSNPN, CDR2 SVGIG (reference sequence). The CDR3 region has the DNA TGTGCCTGGAGGAGAGGCGGTGGCTATGGCTACACCTTC. Protein product: CAWRRGGGYGYTF.

This chain joins TRBV2 and TRBJ2-7; D not resolved. Trimming cost V 7 bases and J 0 bases, with 10 bases left between them. This CDR3 is built from 13 residues. CDR1 and CDR2 (germline): SNHLY, FYNNEI. Here the CDR3 reads CASTVDSSYEQYF. The CDR3 DNA is TGTGCCAGCACGGTAGACTCCTCCTACGAGCAGTACTTC.

The rearrangement joins TRBV7-8 to TRBJ1-5; D not resolved. The V gene lost 1 base and the J gene lost 0 bases, with 7 bases spanning the gap. Germline V gene lookup returns CDR1 SGHVS and CDR2 FQNEAQ. The CDR3 has 15 amino acids. The CDR3 protein is CASSLEGYSNQPQHF. CDR3 sequence (DNA): TGTGCCAGCAGCTTAGAGGGTTATAGCAATCAGCCCCAGCATTTT.

This chain links TRBV28 with TRBJ1-3; 7 bases align to TRBD1. The CDR3 sequence is 16 residues long. Trimming removed 5 bases from V and 0 bases from J; junction bases left unmatched: 7. Germline CDR1 reads MDHEN; CDR2 reads SYDVKM. CDR3 in DNA: TGTGCCAGCAGTATACAGGGGAAATACTCTGGAAACACCATATATTTT. It specifies CASSIQGKYSGNTIYF.

The V call is TRBV28, the J call TRBJ1-4; 7 bases are shared with TRBD1. Germline V gene sequence: CDR1 MDHEN, CDR2 SYDVKM. V was clipped by 5 bases and J by 0 bases; unmatched bases: 18. The CDR3 is made up of 20 amino acids. The CDR3 nucleotides read TGTGCCAGCAGTCCACCGCCAGACAGGGTCAGTTCTGCAACTAATGAAAAACTGTTTTTT. Protein sequence: CASSPPPDRVSSATNEKLFF.

V gene TRBV29-1 combines with J gene TRBJ2-2; 11 bases are shared with TRBD1. This CDR3 has 13 amino acids. V shed 6 bases, J shed 6 bases, and the junction held 3 bases outside the gene matches. Germline-derived CDR1 and CDR2 are SQVTM and ANQGSEA. The CDR3 DNA reads TGCAGCGTAGGGACAGGGGGTCCCGGGGAGCTGTTTTTT. Translated: CSVGTGGPGELFF.

This clone appeared once. The chain carries TRBV28 and TRBJ1-4, with a weak D call TRBD1 (6 bases). Germline V gives CDR1 MDHEN, CDR2 SYDVKM. The CDR3 covers 15 residues. V lost 6 bases to trimming and J lost 4 bases, with 15 bases between them. The chain's CDR3 is CASSPRGQLNEKLFF. The CDR3, as DNA: TGTGCCAGCAGCCCCAGGGGCCAGCTTAATGAAAAACTGTTTTTT.

V is TRBV29-1 and J is TRBJ2-1; weak D call: TRBD1 (5 bases). Germline V gene lookup returns CDR1 SQVTM and CDR2 ANQGSEA. The length of the CDR3 is 11 residues. V gave up 2 bases and J gave up 7 bases, with 6 bases separating them. The CDR3 bases are TGCAGCGTTGAAAAGGGGAATGAGCAGTTCTTC. This translates into CSVEKGNEQFF.

With regard to this clone: One end of the junction fails to match germline, which may point to a read error. The chain recombines TRBV4-2 with TRBJ2-1, with TRBD1 identical over 9 bases. Germline CDR1 reads LGHNA; CDR2 reads YNFKEQ. The CDR3 has 15 amino acids. The CDR3 is CASSHAGTGYIEQFF. In DNA, the CDR3 is TGTGCCAGCAGCCATGCCGGGACAGGGTACATTGAGCAGTTCTTC.

The rearrangement links TRBV15 to TRBJ1-5; D is possibly TRBD1 (6 bases). Trimming stripped 0 bases from V and 7 bases from J, with 10 bases between. The length of the CDR3 is 14 residues. Germline CDR1 reads LNHNV; CDR2 reads YYDKDF (reference sequence). CDR3 amino acids: CATSRDIGGQPQHF. The DNA for the CDR3 is TGTGCCACCAGCAGAGATATAGGGGGACAGCCCCAGCATTTT.

This chain connects TRBV5-6 to TRBJ2-7; TRBD1 agrees at 10 bases. The CDR3 has 15 amino acids. The ends lost 4 bases at V and 3 bases at J; junction bases unmatched: 7. The V gene's germline CDR1 is SGHDT and CDR2 YYEEEE. The CDR3 region has the DNA TGTGCCAGCAGCCTGACAGGGGGCGCGGGCTACGAGCAGTACTTC. The encoded protein is CASSLTGGAGYEQYF.

The chain uses TRBV19 and TRBJ1-4, with 12 positions matching TRBD1. The germline CDR1 and CDR2 sequences are LNHDA and SQIVND (reference sequence). The CDR3 is made up of 17 amino acids. The ends lost 7 bases at V and 5 bases at J; junction bases unmatched: 11. The CDR3 region is CASTSTGTGGRNEKLFF. CDR3 sequence (DNA): TGTGCCAGTACCTCAACGGGGACAGGGGGCAGGAATGAAAAACTGTTTTTT.

The chain combines TRBV5-5 with TRBJ1-1; D remains unclear. The CDR3 loop spans 14 amino acids. Trimming removed 4 bases from V and 6 bases from J, with 16 bases in between. CDR1 and CDR2 from the germline V gene are SGHKS and YYEKEE (reference sequence). CDR3 sequence: CASSPHPVYAEAFF. DNA for the CDR3: TGTGCCAGCAGCCCCCACCCGGTTTATGCTGAAGCTTTCTTT.

The rearrangement joins TRBV11-3 to TRBJ2-3, with TRBD2 matching over 16 bases. Trimming removed 7 bases from V and 2 bases from J; junction bases left unmatched: 9. Germline CDR1 SGHNT, CDR2 YENEEA. This CDR3 has 18 amino acids. The CDR3 bases are TGTGCCAGCACAATTAAGGGACTAGCGGGAGGGTTCACAGATACGCAGTATTTT. This translates into CASTIKGLAGGFTDTQYF.

The J gene is TRBJ2-7, the V gene TRBV5-4, with 7 nucleotides matching TRBD1. This CDR3 has 14 amino acids. The germline gives CDR1 SGHNT, CDR2 YYREEE (reference sequence). Losses at the gene ends were 1 base for V and 9 bases for J; bases not matched to a gene: 10. This CDR3 reads CASSLRDRPPRQYF. The CDR3 bases are TGTGCCAGCAGCTTGAGGGACAGACCCCCTCGGCAGTACTTC.

This chain connects TRBV5-6 to TRBJ1-1, with a weak D call TRBD1 (6 bases). CDR3 length: 15 amino acids. The germline gives CDR1 SGHDT, CDR2 YYEEEE. The V end was cut by 2 bases, the J end by 3 bases, with 14 bases between. The CDR3 nucleotides read TGTGCCAGCAGCTTCTTTCAGGGGATGTACACTGAAGCTTTCTTT. Protein sequence: CASSFFQGMYTEAFF.

The chain couples TRBV6-1 to TRBJ1-2; no reliable D call. In germline, CDR1 is MNHNS, CDR2 SASEGT. The ends were cut back, 2 bases at V and 6 bases at J, with 16 bases in the middle. The CDR3 is made up of 15 amino acids. CDR3 sequence: CASSESAGRSDGYTF. CDR3 bases: TGTGCCAGCAGTGAAAGCGCCGGACGGAGCGATGGCTACACCTTC.

The chain employs TRBV18 and TRBJ2-7; no firm D call. CDR3 length equals 14 residues. Trimming left V 4 bases short and J 3 bases short, with 13 bases between. The V gene's germline CDR1 is KGHSH and CDR2 LQKENI. The CDR3 sequence: CASSRENSGYEQYF. In nucleotides, the CDR3 is TGTGCCAGCTCACGGGAAAACAGTGGCTACGAGCAGTACTTC.

Written as DNA, the CDR3 is TGTGCCAGCAGCCACCCCCCGGGGACCGTAAACTACGAGCAGTACTTC. Amino acids: CASSHPPGTVNYEQYF. The chain links TRBV14 to TRBJ2-7; D possibly matches TRBD1 or TRBD2 (5 bases each). V dropped 3 bases and J dropped 3 bases, with 18 bases sitting between them. Germline V gives CDR1 SGHDN, CDR2 FVKESK. This CDR3 region has 16 residues.